The 27 T cell receptor beta chains listed next were all sequenced from one sample in a study of T cells in localized non-small cell lung cancer. Sequenced by immunoSEQ multiplex PCR; TCRdb stores in-frame clones only, minus some. The sample has 25,000 to 30,000 clones; about 87% are singletons. This sample comprised peripheral blood, obtained before any cancer treatment. The source of these receptors is a woman between 18 and 55 years old with stage I lung adenocarcinoma.

The chain links TRBV9 to TRBJ2-3; 8 bases line up with TRBD1. CDR1 is SGDLS, CDR2 YYNGEE, per germline. Trimming cost V 1 base and J 3 bases; bases outside gene matches: 4. There are 15 residues in the CDR3. This chain's CDR3 is CASSVMDRATDTQYF. DNA for the CDR3: TGTGCCAGCAGCGTAATGGACAGGGCAACAGATACGCAGTATTTT.

This chain uses TRBV12-2 with TRBJ2-2; the listed D gene, TRBD2, was not tested against the DNA. TRBV12-2 is annotated as a pseudogene. CDR3 length: 17 amino acids. The CDR3 DNA is TGTGCAAGTCGCCGAAGCGGGAGGGCCCGGAACACCGGGGAGCTGTTTTTT. Protein sequence: CASRRSGRARNTGELFF.

This chain connects TRBV7-2 to TRBJ1-2; 7 bases agree with TRBD1. J gave up 9 bases and V 2 bases, and 6 bases lay outside the gene matches. Germline-derived CDR1 and CDR2 are SGHTA and FQGNSA. The CDR3 totals 13 residues. CDR3 residues: CASSLLTGLSYTF. The CDR3 nucleotides read TGTGCCAGCAGCTTATTGACAGGGTTGAGCTACACCTTC. The complete variable domain, with remaining parts taken from reference TRBV7-2 and TRBJ1-2, reads GAGVSQSPSNKVTEKGKDVELRCDPISGHTALYWYRQSLGQGLEFLIYFQGNSAPDKSGLPSDRFSAERTGGSVSTLTIQRTQQEDSAVYLCASSLLTGLSYTFGSGTRLTVV.

The chain has TRBV13 and TRBJ2-1; D is uncertain. Germline V lookup: CDR1 PRHDT, CDR2 FYEKMQ (reference sequence). The V end lost 2 bases, the J end lost 3 bases, and 8 bases lay between the germline ends. CDR3 length: 14 residues. The CDR3 DNA sequence: TGTGCCAGCAGCTTAATGGCGATCTACAATGAGCAGTTCTTC. This codes for CASSLMAIYNEQFF.

The chain couples TRBV9 to TRBJ2-1; D not resolved. Germline-derived CDR1 and CDR2 are SGDLS and YYNGEE. The CDR3 extends over 17 amino acids. V lost 0 bases, J lost 0 bases, and 13 bases lay in between. The CDR3 protein is CASSVGGLLGSYNEQFF. As DNA, the CDR3 is TGTGCCAGCAGCGTAGGTGGATTGCTGGGCTCCTACAATGAGCAGTTCTTC.

The chain carries TRBV5-6 and TRBJ2-5, with D maybe TRBD1 (6 bases). The CDR3 is 14 amino acids. Germline CDR1 and CDR2: SGHDT and YYEEEE. The V end lost 5 bases, the J end lost 5 bases, and 16 bases lay between the germline ends. CDR3 nucleotide sequence: TGTGCCAGCAGTATGACGACAGGAAGGGAGACCCAGTACTTC. This translates into CASSMTTGRETQYF.

The CDR3 region has the DNA TGTGCCAGCAGCTCCCCTTTGGGGTCGATCGGCAATCAGCCCCAGCATTTT. It codes for CASSSPLGSIGNQPQHF. The chain uses TRBV28 and TRBJ1-5; D is undetermined. Germline V gene data show CDR1 as MDHEN and CDR2 as SYDVKM. Trimming took off 6 bases at V and 2 bases at J, with 20 bases between the two ends. The CDR3 is 17 amino acids.

This chain connects TRBV29-1 to TRBJ1-2, with 9 bases lining up with TRBD1. Germline loops: CDR1 SQVTM, CDR2 ANQGSEA. Trimming took 5 bases from V and 5 from J; bases not matched to a gene: 9. This CDR3 comprises 14 residues. The CDR3 region has the DNA TGCAGCGTTACCGGGACAGGGACTACTTATGGCTACACCTTC. It yields the protein CSVTGTGTTYGYTF. Based on the CDR3 plus reference TRBV29-1 and TRBJ1-2, the full variable domain is SAVISQKPSRDICQRGTSLTIQCQVDSQVTMMFWYRQQPGQSLTLIATANQGSEATYESGFVIDKFPISRPNLTFSTLTVSNMSPEDSSIYLCSVTGTGTTYGYTFGSGTRLTVV.

This sequence joins TRBV5-1 and TRBJ2-2; D not resolved. V shed 7 bases and J shed 0 bases, with 10 bases lying between them. CDR1 is SGHRS and CDR2 is YFSETQ in the germline V gene. This CDR3 is built from 14 residues. CDR3 residues: CASSVQPNTGELFF. Written as DNA, the CDR3 is TGCGCCAGCTCGGTACAACCGAACACCGGGGAGCTGTTTTTT.

This clone was seen more than once but under ten times. This chain links TRBV19 with TRBJ1-4; D gene ambiguous. Germline CDR1 LNHDA, CDR2 SQIVND (reference sequence). The CDR3 sequence is 12 residues long. The germline V and J ends were trimmed by 4 bases and 10 bases, with 10 bases remaining between them. The CDR3 loop is CASSTGSGKLFF. Here the CDR3 DNA reads TGTGCCAGTAGTACAGGTTCGGGAAAACTGTTTTTT.

The chain joins TRBV5-1 to TRBJ2-7; D unresolved. Deletions cut 2 bases from V and 5 bases from J, with 8 bases between. The CDR3 loop spans 12 amino acids. Germline lookup yields CDR1 SGHRS and CDR2 YFSETQ. The CDR3 sequence is CASSLPSDEQYF. Written as DNA, the CDR3 is TGCGCCAGCAGCTTACCCAGTGACGAGCAGTACTTC.

About this clone: One junction end disagrees with the germline gene, perhaps due to a read error. At the DNA level, this CDR3 is encoded by other sequences in the same sample as well. The chain has TRBV5-1 and TRBJ1-1, with D perhaps matching TRBD1 (5 bases). The V gene's germline CDR1 is SGHRS and CDR2 YFSETQ. This CDR3 has 14 residues. DNA for the CDR3: TGCGCTAGCAGCCCCGGGCAGGGCGACACTGAAGCTTTCTTT. It translates to CASSPGQGDTEAFF.

The V gene is TRBV7-9, the J gene TRBJ2-1, with 9 bases fitting TRBD1. From germline, CDR1 is SEHNR and CDR2 FQNEAQ (reference sequence). This CDR3 region has 16 residues. Losses at the gene ends were 1 base for V and 10 bases for J; bases not matched to a gene: 11. In DNA form, the CDR3 reads TGTGCCAGCAGCTTAGTGGGACAGGGAACATCTGGGGAGCAGTTCTTC. It translates to CASSLVGQGTSGEQFF.

This chain uses TRBV10-2 with TRBJ2-1, with no clear D. The CDR3 has 12 residues. Germline V gene data show CDR1 as WSHSY and CDR2 as SAAADI. Trimming left V 7 bases short and J 3 bases short, with 7 bases between. The CDR3 reads CASMGNYNEQFF. DNA of the CDR3: TGCGCCAGCATGGGGAACTACAATGAGCAGTTCTTC.

V is TRBV4-3 and J is TRBJ2-3, with TRBD2 matching 9 bases. V gave up 4 bases and J gave up 5 bases; unmatched junction bases: 10. The CDR3 runs to 16 residues. Looked up from germline, CDR1 is LGHNA and CDR2 is YSLEER. The CDR3, as DNA: TGCGCCAGCAGCCCCGGGGGCGGGAGGGCCCTAGATACGCAGTATTTT. Translating gives CASSPGGGRALDTQYF.

This chain connects TRBV5-5 to TRBJ2-7; TRBD2 agrees at 7 bases. V lost 3 bases and J lost 7; bases outside the gene matches: 16. There are 16 residues in the CDR3. Germline CDR1 reads SGHKS; CDR2 reads YYEKEE (reference sequence). The CDR3 DNA reads as TGTGCCAGCAGCTCCCTGCGGGCGGGAGCCCTACAGGAGCAGTACTTC. Translating it yields CASSSLRAGALQEQYF.

The CDR3 bases are TGCAGTGCTAGCCCCCCCCTCCACTTT. Translated: CSASPPLHF. The chain couples TRBV20-1 to TRBJ1-6; D not certain. In germline, CDR1 is DFQATT, CDR2 SNEGSKA (reference sequence). V gave up 3 bases and J gave up 13 bases, with 4 bases separating them. The CDR3 is 9 residues long.

This clone has just one count. The chain carries TRBV4-1 and TRBJ1-2, with a weak D call TRBD1 (5 bases). The CDR3 totals 16 residues. The germline gives CDR1 MGHRA, CDR2 YSYEKL. Trimming stripped 1 base from V and 2 bases from J, with 14 bases between. The CDR3 nucleotides read TGCGCCAGCAGCCAAGTCCGATCGGGGGGGAACTATGGCTACACCTTC. This encodes CASSQVRSGGNYGYTF.

This rearrangement joins TRBV5-6 to TRBJ2-7, with no clear D. The CDR3 has 13 residues. The V and J ends lost 0 bases and 7 bases respectively, with 11 bases between them. Looked up from germline, CDR1 is SGHDT and CDR2 is YYEEEE. CDR3 DNA: TGTGCCAGCAGCTTGGGGCTATTCGGTGAGCAGTACTTC. It encodes CASSLGLFGEQYF. The complete variable domain, with remaining parts taken from reference TRBV5-6 and TRBJ2-7, reads DAGVTQSPTHLIKTRGQQVTLRCSPKSGHDTVSWYQQALGQGPQFIFQYYEEEERQRGNFPDRFSGHQFPNYSSELNVNALLLGDSALYLCASSLGLFGEQYFGPGTRLTVT.

Remarks on this clone: The sample contains more than one DNA sequence encoding this CDR3. The rearrangement uses TRBV7-3 and TRBJ1-1; no firm D call. The germline gives CDR1 SGHTA, CDR2 FQGTGA. Trimming cost V 8 bases and J 1 base, with 11 bases left between them. This CDR3 is built from 13 residues. CDR3 coding DNA: TGTGCCAGCTCATACCGGGGGAACACTGAAGCTTTCTTT. It translates to CASSYRGNTEAFF.

The chain carries TRBV5-1 and TRBJ2-7; 9 bases are shared with TRBD2. The CDR3 consists of 13 residues. With V trimmed by 4 bases and J by 8 bases, 7 bases remained unmatched. CDR1 and CDR2 (germline): SGHRS, YFSETQ. The CDR3 is CASSRPPSGKQYF. CDR3 bases: TGCGCCAGCAGCAGACCTCCTAGCGGGAAGCAGTACTTC. Supplemented by reference TRBV5-1 and TRBJ2-7, the full variable domain reads KAGVTQTPRYLIKTRGQQVTLSCSPISGHRSVSWYQQTPGQGLQFLFEYFSETQRNKGNFPGRFSGRQFSNSRSEMNVSTLELGDSALYLCASSRPPSGKQYFGPGTRLTVT.

This chain uses TRBV15 with TRBJ2-3; possibly TRBD1 for D (5 bases). The CDR3 is made up of 15 amino acids. Germline V CDR1 and CDR2: LNHNV, YYDKDF (reference sequence). Trimming pared 5 bases from V and 3 bases from J, leaving 15 bases between. CDR3 in DNA: TGTGCCACCAGCTCGATGGGGCTACAGACAGATACGCAGTATTTT. Its translation is CATSSMGLQTDTQYF. The full variable domain, completed using reference TRBV15 and TRBJ2-3, is DAMVIQNPRYQVTQFGKPVTLSCSQTLNHNVMYWYQQKSSQAPKLLFHYYDKDFNNEADTPDNFQSRRPNTSFCFLDIRSPGLGDTAMYLCATSSMGLQTDTQYFGPGTRLTVL.

The chain uses TRBV6-5 and TRBJ2-1, with TRBD1 as a possible D gene (5 bases). In germline, CDR1 is MNHEY, CDR2 SVGAGI. V lost 0 bases and J 2 bases, leaving 11 bases between the germline ends. There are 16 residues in the CDR3. The CDR3 coding sequence is TGTGCCAGCAGTTACTCGGTGGGGCAGGCCTACAATGAGCAGTTCTTC. Translated: CASSYSVGQAYNEQFF.

This clone was counted a single time. V and J are TRBV7-2 and TRBJ2-3; D perhaps matches TRBD2 (6 bases). The ends were cut back, 0 bases at V and 2 bases at J, with 9 bases in the middle. Looked up from germline, CDR1 is SGHTA and CDR2 is FQGNSA. The CDR3 length is 15 residues. The CDR3 sequence: CASSLAGGFTDTQYF. Written as DNA, the CDR3 is TGTGCCAGCAGCTTAGCGGGAGGTTTCACAGATACGCAGTATTTT.

This clone has a single count. The J gene is TRBJ1-4, the V gene TRBV18; D call uncertain. Germline loops: CDR1 KGHSH, CDR2 LQKENI. This CDR3 is 15 amino acids long. Trimming shortened V by 5 bases and J by 3 bases, and 13 bases separated the two germline ends. The CDR3 region is CASSRLVGPNEKLFF. In DNA form, the CDR3 reads TGTGCCAGCTCAAGATTAGTGGGTCCTAATGAAAAACTGTTTTTT.

This chain uses TRBV6-6 with TRBJ2-4, with 7 bases lining up with TRBD2. The CDR3 is made up of 16 amino acids. Germline values: CDR1 MNHNY, CDR2 SVGAGI (reference sequence). J lost 2 bases, V lost 6 bases, and 10 bases had no gene match. For the CDR3, the DNA is TGTGCCAGCAGCCTCGGCGGGGGAAGTACCAAAAACATTCAGTACTTC. The encoded protein is CASSLGGGSTKNIQYF.

J is TRBJ2-7 and V is TRBV7-2; D not certain. V shed 5 bases and J shed 4 bases, with 18 bases lying between them. The V gene's germline CDR1 is SGHTA and CDR2 FQGNSA. The CDR3 has 15 residues. Here the CDR3 reads CASSPSFNSFYEQYF. Written as DNA, the CDR3 is TGTGCCAGCAGCCCATCCTTTAATAGCTTTTACGAGCAGTACTTC.